A single sample gave rise to the 10 T cell receptor beta chains below, sequenced in a study of blood T cells in healthy people across ages. PCR was performed a second time for about 7 to 12 cycles using a sample-barcoded 5' primer and a J-beta primer mix. TCRdb reprocessed the 5' RACE reads with MiXCR, giving one entry per CDR3 protein. The table shows about 510,000 distinct CDR3 sequences, with roughly a quarter occurring only once. These data also formed part of another study, on T cells of mothers and their children.

Specimen: blood. These receptors came from a boy aged 2 to 10 in good health.

This chain connects TRBV30 to TRBJ1-1, with 7 bases fitting TRBD1. CDR3 length: 13 amino acids. Per the germline V gene, CDR1 is GTSNPN and CDR2 is SVGIG (reference sequence). J lost 11 bases, V lost 0 bases, and 9 bases had no gene match. CDR3 in amino acids: CAWSVRDRTLAFF. Here the CDR3 DNA reads TGTGCCTGGAGTGTACGGGACAGAACGTTGGCTTTCTTT.

This chain uses TRBV27 with TRBJ1-5; D is unresolved. V was trimmed by 5 bases and J by 3 bases, leaving 8 bases between them. Germline values: CDR1 MNHEY, CDR2 SMNVEV (reference sequence). The CDR3 has 13 residues. The CDR3 nucleotides are TGTGCCAGCAGTGGGAGGGCCAATCAGCCCCAGCATTTT. Protein: CASSGRANQPQHF.

The chain carries TRBV4-1 and TRBJ1-5; D might be TRBD1 (5 bases). Near its end, the DNA agrees better with TRBJ2-3, so the J call may be wrong. CDR3 length: 15 residues. CDR1 is MGHRA and CDR2 is YSYEKL in the germline V gene. The CDR3 DNA is TGCGCCAGCAGCCAGAGGCAGGGTAGCAATCAGCCCCAGTATTTT. Encoded protein: CASSQRQGSNQPQYF.

The rearrangement joins TRBV5-5 to TRBJ1-2, with 8 bases fitting TRBD1. The CDR3 runs 16 residues. V was pared by 0 bases and J by 6 bases, with 10 bases of the junction left unmatched. Germline CDR1 SGHKS, CDR2 YYEKEE (reference sequence). CDR3 in amino acids: CASSLEISSRGHGYTF. The CDR3 coding sequence is TGTGCCAGCAGCTTGGAGATCTCGTCCAGGGGGCATGGCTACACCTTC.

The rearrangement uses TRBV27 and TRBJ2-1; TRBD2 might be the D (6 bases). Between the trimmed V and J ends, which lost 5 bases and 7 bases, there was a span of 15 bases. CDR3 length: 14 residues. Looked up from germline, CDR1 is MNHEY and CDR2 is SMNVEV (reference sequence). CDR3 amino acids: CASSRDRRGNEQFF. CDR3 bases: TGTGCCAGCAGTCGGGACCGCCGGGGGAATGAGCAGTTCTTC.

The chain has TRBV15 and TRBJ2-5; D possibly uses TRBD1 or TRBD2 (6 bases each). Trimming pared 3 bases from V and 9 bases from J, leaving 11 bases between. From germline, CDR1 is LNHNV and CDR2 YYDKDF (reference sequence). The CDR3 is 12 residues long. CDR3 sequence: CATSRSGAAQYF. CDR3 in DNA: TGTGCCACCAGCAGGTCGGGGGCGGCCCAGTACTTC.

The V call is TRBV7-9, the J call TRBJ1-4; 7 bases fit TRBD1. The CDR3 runs to 14 residues. The junction had 5 bases not matched to a gene; V was cut back by 5 bases and J by 5 bases. The germline gives CDR1 SEHNR, CDR2 FQNEAQ (reference sequence). CDR3 sequence reads: CASSRGQMNEKLFF. CDR3 sequence (DNA): TGTGCCAGCAGCCGGGGACAGATGAATGAAAAACTGTTTTTT.

The chain is built from TRBV20-1 and TRBJ1-5; D unresolved. The V end lost 1 base, the J end lost 0 bases, and 10 bases lay between the germline ends. Germline V gene data show CDR1 as DFQATT and CDR2 as SNEGSKA (reference sequence). This CDR3 has 15 residues. The CDR3 DNA reads TGCAGTGCTAGAGTAGGTTCCGATAGCAATCAGCCCCAGCATTTT. It encodes CSARVGSDSNQPQHF.

In its sample, this clonotype was seen many times. V usage is TRBV2 and J usage is TRBJ2-1; 8 nucleotides line up with TRBD1. Germline CDR1 SNHLY, CDR2 FYNNEI. After removal of 3 bases from V and 5 bases from J, the junction contained 6 bases not matched to a gene. The CDR3 contains 15 residues. CDR3 bases: TGTGCCAGCAGTGATGGACGGACAGGGAACAATGAGCAGTTCTTC. Amino acid sequence: CASSDGRTGNNEQFF.

The sample holds many counts of this clonotype. The chain joins TRBV15 to TRBJ2-5, with D unresolved. The germline V gene encodes CDR1 LNHNV and CDR2 YYDKDF (reference sequence). The V gene lost 4 bases and the J gene lost 4 bases, with 10 bases spanning the gap. The CDR3 totals 13 residues. The CDR3 loop reads CATSTEHRETQYF. The CDR3 DNA reads TGTGCCACCAGCACGGAACACCGAGAGACCCAGTACTTC.